The next 21 T cell receptor beta chains were all read from a single sample in a study of T cell changes during pregnancy in multiple sclerosis. Produced via immunoSEQ multiplex PCR; TCRdb's table is partial and in-frame only. In the table there are approximately 60,000 clones, about 87% of which are singletons. The sequenced sample consisted of peripheral blood from another person, used as feeder cells. These receptors were collected from a human donor whose cells served as feeder cells for cultures in a pregnancy study.

The chain is built from TRBV5-1 and TRBJ1-5; D uncertain. The germline V gene encodes CDR1 SGHRS and CDR2 YFSETQ. Trimming removed 4 bases from V and 6 bases from J, with 17 bases in between. The CDR3 is made up of 15 amino acids. The CDR3 sequence is CASSPHEGSGQPQHF. CDR3 DNA sequence: TGCGCCAGCAGCCCCCACGAGGGTAGCGGTCAGCCCCAGCATTTT.

V is TRBV9 and J is TRBJ2-5; D may be TRBD2 (5 bases). The CDR3 loop spans 16 amino acids. Germline loops: CDR1 SGDLS, CDR2 YYNGEE. The V end was cut by 3 bases, the J end by 2 bases, with 17 bases between. The CDR3 loop is CASSGQVSGGQETQYF. In DNA form, the CDR3 reads TGTGCCAGCAGCGGCCAGGTCTCTGGAGGACAAGAGACCCAGTACTTC.

The genes are TRBV6-5 and TRBJ1-2, with a weak D call TRBD1 (6 bases). Trimming shortened V by 0 bases and J by 4 bases, and 9 bases separated the two germline ends. Germline V gene lookup returns CDR1 MNHEY and CDR2 SVGAGI. CDR3 length: 14 amino acids. Here the CDR3 reads CASSYSGTLYGYTF. For the CDR3, the DNA is TGTGCCAGCAGTTACTCGGGGACACTCTATGGCTACACCTTC.

V is TRBV4-1 and J is TRBJ1-1; D is unresolved. Germline CDR1 and CDR2: MGHRA and YSYEKL. The CDR3 has 15 residues. V was trimmed by 4 bases and J by 3 bases, leaving 15 bases between them. CDR3: CASSPGWRADTEAFF. DNA of the CDR3: TGCGCCAGCAGCCCCGGTTGGAGGGCGGACACTGAAGCTTTCTTT.

The V and J genes are TRBV5-8 and TRBJ1-1; D remains ambiguous. V was shortened by 0 bases and J by 8 bases, with 14 bases between the two germline ends. The CDR3 length is 14 residues. Per the germline V gene, CDR1 is SGHTS and CDR2 is YDEGEE. Written as DNA, the CDR3 is TGTGCCAGCAGCTTGGCCGACTACATAGTGGAAGCTTTCTTT. Its translation is CASSLADYIVEAFF.

In its sample, this clone was seen once. The rearrangement uses TRBV6-1 and TRBJ2-2; TRBD1 agrees at 9 bases. In germline, CDR1 is MNHNS, CDR2 SASEGT. This CDR3 contains 15 residues. The J segment lost 6 bases and the V segment lost 7 bases, leaving 9 bases of the junction unmatched. DNA of the CDR3: TGTGCCAGCACTCCCGGACAGGGGTTTGCCGGGGAGCTGTTTTTT. Translation gives CASTPGQGFAGELFF.

This clone was observed a handful of times. J is TRBJ1-1 and V is TRBV5-1, with a possible D match to TRBD1 (6 bases). The germline V gene encodes CDR1 SGHRS and CDR2 YFSETQ. The ends were cut back, 0 bases at V and 0 bases at J, with 12 bases in the middle. The CDR3 runs 16 residues. The CDR3: CASSLGQVRLNTEAFF. The CDR3 DNA sequence: TGCGCCAGCAGCTTGGGACAGGTTAGGCTGAACACTGAAGCTTTCTTT.

The chain combines TRBV27 with TRBJ1-2; no clear D gene. The CDR3 runs to 14 residues. CDR1 and CDR2 from the germline V gene are MNHEY and SMNVEV (reference sequence). V lost 6 bases and J 0 bases, leaving 11 bases between the germline ends. The DNA for the CDR3 is TGTGCCAGCAGGACTATAGGGCCTAACTATGGCTACACCTTC. Protein: CASRTIGPNYGYTF.

This chain links TRBV5-4 with TRBJ2-7; D assignment may be TRBD1 or TRBD2 (5 bases each). V lost 0 bases, J lost 4 bases, and 14 bases lay in between. Germline loops: CDR1 SGHNT, CDR2 YYREEE (reference sequence). This CDR3 spans 15 amino acids. The CDR3 DNA sequence: TGTGCCAGCAGCTTGGGGCCGGGACCTAGATACGAGCAGTACTTC. This translates into CASSLGPGPRYEQYF.

CDR3 in DNA: TGCGCCAGCAGCCTACTAGCGGACCCGAACACCGGGGAGCTGTTTTTT. It specifies CASSLLADPNTGELFF. This sequence joins TRBV5-1 and TRBJ2-2, with 8 nucleotides matching TRBD2. Trimming at V came to 4 bases and at J to 0 bases, leaving 5 bases not matched to a gene. Germline V gives CDR1 SGHRS, CDR2 YFSETQ. This CDR3 has 16 residues. The full variable domain, in which reference TRBV5-1 and TRBJ2-2 provide the parts outside the CDR3, is KAGVTQTPRYLIKTRGQQVTLSCSPISGHRSVSWYQQTPGQGLQFLFEYFSETQRNKGNFPGRFSGRQFSNSRSEMNVSTLELGDSALYLCASSLLADPNTGELFFGEGSRLTVL.

This clone was found a few times. The CDR3 reads CASSERSGGGGSPQHF. The CDR3 DNA reads TGTGCCAGCAGTGAAAGGTCGGGTGGTGGGGGCTCGCCCCAGCATTTT. V is TRBV2 and J is TRBJ1-5; D is possibly TRBD1 (6 bases). Germline V CDR1 and CDR2: SNHLY, FYNNEI. The length of the CDR3 is 16 residues. V shed 2 bases and J shed 9 bases, with 20 bases lying between them. Supplemented by reference TRBV2 and TRBJ1-5, the full variable domain reads EPEVTQTPSHQVTQMGQEVILRCVPISNHLYFYWYRQILGQKVEFLVSFYNNEISEKSEIFDDQFSVERPDGSNFTLKIRSTKLEDSAMYFCASSERSGGGGSPQHFGDGTRLSIL.

V and J are TRBV5-1 and TRBJ2-7, with D unclear. Looked up from germline, CDR1 is SGHRS and CDR2 is YFSETQ. There are 14 residues in the CDR3. V shed 0 bases and J shed 4 bases, with 11 bases lying between them. This chain's CDR3 is CASSLVQDLYEQYF. The CDR3 DNA follows: TGCGCCAGCAGCTTGGTTCAGGACCTATACGAGCAGTACTTC.

The J gene is TRBJ2-1, the V gene TRBV6-5; tentatively, D is TRBD2 (5 bases). CDR3 length: 11 amino acids. V lost 3 bases and J lost 10, with 7 bases in between. Germline V gene data show CDR1 as MNHEY and CDR2 as SVGAGI. Here the CDR3 DNA reads TGTGCCAGCAGTTATTCGGGGGAGCAGTTCTTC. Protein sequence: CASSYSGEQFF.

This clone was recorded once. The chain employs TRBV11-2 and TRBJ1-3; no reliable D call. Deletions cut 3 bases from V and 0 bases from J, with 12 bases between. The CDR3 totals 16 residues. CDR1 and CDR2 from the germline V gene are SGHAT and FQNNGV. This CDR3 is CASSFRDRSSGNTIYF. The DNA for the CDR3 is TGTGCCAGCAGCTTCCGTGACCGCTCCTCTGGAAACACCATATATTTT.

The chain combines TRBV7-9 with TRBJ1-5, with 8 bases aligning to TRBD1. The CDR3 has 17 amino acids. Per germline, CDR1 SEHNR and CDR2 FQNEAQ (reference sequence). The trim removed 3 bases at V and 2 bases at J, leaving 9 bases unmatched. The DNA of the CDR3 is TGTGCCAGCAGCTTTCACAGGGGGGTAGACGGCAATCAGCCCCAGCATTTT. Translated: CASSFHRGVDGNQPQHF.

The J gene is TRBJ1-1, the V gene TRBV7-9; D is perhaps TRBD1 (6 bases). Trimming stripped 2 bases from V and 1 base from J, with 8 bases between. Per germline, CDR1 SEHNR and CDR2 FQNEAQ (reference sequence). The CDR3 has 14 amino acids. The CDR3 DNA follows: TGTGCCAGCAGCTTATTAGGGGGGAACACTGAAGCTTTCTTT. This gives the protein CASSLLGGNTEAFF.

This sequence joins TRBV28 and TRBJ1-2; tentatively, D is TRBD1 (5 bases). The ends were cut back, 6 bases at V and 4 bases at J, with 18 bases in the middle. CDR3 size: 15 residues. CDR1 and CDR2 (germline): MDHEN, SYDVKM. CDR3 region: CASRQSTVSSYGYTF. DNA of the CDR3: TGTGCCAGCAGACAGTCGACAGTTTCATCCTATGGCTACACCTTC.

The chain carries TRBV7-9 and TRBJ2-1; 7 bases are shared with TRBD2. V shed 8 bases and J 5 bases; nucleotides not matched to a gene: 6. Germline CDR1 is SEHNR and CDR2 is FQNEAQ (reference sequence). The CDR3 consists of 13 residues. DNA of the CDR3: TGTGCCAGCCTCCGGGACTACCACAATGAGCAGTTCTTC. This translates into CASLRDYHNEQFF.

The CDR3 is CASRVRGQGRGDTQYF. CDR3 DNA: TGTGCCAGCAGGGTCCGGGGACAGGGGAGGGGTGATACGCAGTATTTT. The chain uses TRBV2 and TRBJ2-3; 10 bases are a match to TRBD1. The ends lost 6 bases at V and 6 bases at J; junction bases unmatched: 12. CDR1 and CDR2 from the germline V gene are SNHLY and FYNNEI. This CDR3 is built from 16 residues. The whole variable domain, filled in from reference TRBV2 and TRBJ2-3, reads EPEVTQTPSHQVTQMGQEVILRCVPISNHLYFYWYRQILGQKVEFLVSFYNNEISEKSEIFDDQFSVERPDGSNFTLKIRSTKLEDSAMYFCASRVRGQGRGDTQYFGPGTRLTVL.

The genes are TRBV28 and TRBJ1-4; no clear D gene. Germline V gene data show CDR1 as MDHEN and CDR2 as SYDVKM. V lost 6 bases and J lost 7, with 15 bases in between. The CDR3 has 14 amino acids. CDR3 bases: TGTGCCAGCAGCGCTGCAGACTTAAGTGAAAAACTGTTTTTT. It specifies CASSAADLSEKLFF.

This sequence joins TRBV7-8 and TRBJ1-5; the D gene is possibly TRBD1 (6 bases). CDR1 is SGHVS and CDR2 is FQNEAQ in the germline V gene. V gave up 2 bases and J gave up 4 bases, with 9 bases separating them. This CDR3 region has 14 residues. The CDR3 DNA follows: TGTGCCAGCAGCTTAAGTCAGGGGAATCAGCCCCAGCATTTT. Translation gives CASSLSQGNQPQHF. Based on the CDR3 plus reference TRBV7-8 and TRBJ1-5, the full variable domain is GAGVSQSPRYKVAKRGQDVALRCDPISGHVSLFWYQQALGQGPEFLTYFQNEAQLDKSGLPSDRFFAERPEGSVSTLKIQRTQQEDSAVYLCASSLSQGNQPQHFGDGTRLSIL.